These 4 T cell receptor beta chains were sequenced from one sample in a study of CD8 T cells in ankylosing spondylitis. Study-level results: A motif of 7 to 9 highly homologous TCR beta variants was seen as apparently characteristic of ankylosing spondylitis blood.

TCRdb analysed the 5' RACE reads with MiXCR anew, one entry per CDR3 protein. The repertoire consists of roughly 700,000 distinct CDR3 sequences, with around 19% occurring once and the leading ten covering under 20%. These receptors have no known antigen. Material for sequencing was blood, either unsorted or a sorted T cell fraction (not recorded which). The receptor set was obtained from a male donor with ankylosing spondylitis.

At least ten counts were recorded for this clonotype. This chain joins TRBV12-3 or TRBV12-4 and TRBJ2-1, with no clear D. V shed 3 bases and J shed 10 bases, with 7 bases lying between them. The CDR3 spans 11 residues. The CDR3, as DNA: TGTGCCAGCAGTTTCCTGGGGGAGCAGTTCTTC. It yields the protein CASSFLGEQFF.

This clonotype was counted many times. The V and J genes are TRBV7-9 and TRBJ1-2, with D tentatively TRBD1 (6 bases). Germline lookup yields CDR1 SEHNR and CDR2 FQNEAQ (reference sequence). Trimming took 5 bases from V and 6 from J, leaving 16 bases between them. The CDR3 is 14 residues long. CDR3: CASSTRQEWDGYTF. The CDR3 region has the DNA TGTGCCAGCAGCACCCGACAGGAATGGGATGGCTACACCTTC.

The chain combines TRBV2 with TRBJ2-2; D ambiguous. Germline CDR1 reads SNHLY; CDR2 reads FYNNEI. CDR3 length equals 12 residues. V dropped 1 base and J dropped 9 bases, with 6 bases sitting between them. CDR3 nucleotide sequence: TGTGCCAGCAGTGAAGAACTGTGGGAGCTGTTTTTT. Translation gives CASSEELWELFF. The full variable domain, rest sourced from reference TRBV2 and TRBJ2-2, is EPEVTQTPSHQVTQMGQEVILRCVPISNHLYFYWYRQILGQKVEFLVSFYNNEISEKSEIFDDQFSVERPDGSNFTLKIRSTKLEDSAMYFCASSEELWELFFGEGSRLTVL.

The chain uses TRBV30 and TRBJ2-7; D uncertain. Germline CDR1 reads GTSNPN; CDR2 reads SVGIG (reference sequence). V lost 3 bases to trimming and J lost 5 bases, with 17 bases between them. This CDR3 spans 14 amino acids. The DNA of the CDR3 is TGTGCCTGGAGGGATGGGGTTGGGGTCCACGAGCAGTACTTC. It translates to CAWRDGVGVHEQYF.